These 7 T cell receptor beta chains came from one sample sequenced in a study of T cells after yellow fever vaccination. TCRdb recomputed calls from the 5' RACE reads with MiXCR, one row per CDR3 protein. This table has 250,000 to 350,000 distinct CDR3 sequences, 3.5% to 4.5% appearing once. Specimen: PBMCs, collected 15 days after the yellow fever booster vaccination. The receptors stem from a man aged 18 to 29 who received the YFV17D yellow fever vaccine.

This clonotype showed up many times. CDR3 protein: CASSLTTRTDTQYF. Written as DNA, the CDR3 is TGTGCCAGCAGCTTGACTACCCGCACAGATACGCAGTATTTT. This rearrangement joins TRBV7-2 to TRBJ2-3; D is possibly TRBD2 (5 bases). Trimming pared 3 bases from V and 1 base from J, leaving 8 bases between. The germline CDR1 and CDR2 sequences are SGHTA and FQGNSA. The length of the CDR3 is 14 residues.

This clonotype was detected ten times or more. The gene calls are TRBV4-3 and TRBJ2-2, with a possible D match to TRBD2 (5 bases). The CDR3 contains 16 residues. V was cut by 0 bases and J by 1 base, with 9 bases left in between. Germline-derived CDR1 and CDR2 are LGHNA and YSLEER. The CDR3 spells CASSQEGRGNTGELFF. The CDR3 DNA is TGCGCCAGCAGCCAAGAAGGCCGGGGGAACACCGGGGAGCTGTTTTTT.

This clonotype was found many times. The chain links TRBV5-8 to TRBJ2-7; tentatively, D is TRBD1 (6 bases). Germline values: CDR1 SGHTS, CDR2 YDEGEE. Trimming took off 6 bases at V and 3 bases at J, with 16 bases between the two ends. The CDR3 is 14 residues long. The CDR3 protein is CASNLHGQNYEQYV. CDR3 nucleotides: TGTGCCAGCAACCTGCATGGACAGAACTACGAGCAGTACGTC.

This clonotype turned up a few times. J is TRBJ2-7 and V is TRBV3-1; 8 positions match TRBD1. This CDR3 region has 15 residues. V lost 1 base to trimming and J lost 3 bases; unmatched junction nucleotides: 5. The germline CDR1 and CDR2 sequences are LGHDT and YNNKEL (reference sequence). The CDR3, as DNA: TGTGCCAGCAGCCAAGGGACGACAGGGGTCTACGAGCAGTACGTC. This codes for CASSQGTTGVYEQYV.

V gene TRBV11-2 combines with J gene TRBJ1-1; D not resolved. The CDR3 covers 14 residues. The V gene lost 5 bases and the J gene lost 0 bases, with 10 bases spanning the gap. The germline V gene encodes CDR1 SGHAT and CDR2 FQNNGV. In nucleotides, the CDR3 is TGTGCCAGCAGCCAGCTTGGGGTGAACACTGAAGCTTTCTTT. This sequence encodes CASSQLGVNTEAFF.

This chain connects TRBV27 to TRBJ1-6; D uncertain. The length of the CDR3 is 13 residues. Trimming took off 5 bases at V and 8 bases at J, with 10 bases between the two ends. From germline, CDR1 is MNHEY and CDR2 SMNVEV (reference sequence). CDR3 loop: CASSLALHSPLHF. CDR3 DNA: TGTGCCAGCAGTCTAGCGTTGCATTCACCCCTCCACTTT.

This clonotype came up a few times. J is TRBJ2-7 and V is TRBV5-6, with a tentative D call TRBD2 (6 bases). V gave up 4 bases and J gave up 6 bases, with 8 bases separating them. This CDR3 contains 11 residues. Per germline, CDR1 SGHDT and CDR2 YYEEEE. The CDR3 here is CASSLSGEQYV. As DNA, the CDR3 is TGTGCCAGCAGCCTTAGCGGCGAGCAGTACGTC.